These T cell receptor beta chains were read from a single sample in a study of early T cells in non-severe SARS-CoV-2 infection. TCRdb re-derived calls from the 5' RACE reads in MiXCR, one entry per CDR3 protein. The table has 40,000 to 45,000 distinct CDR3 sequences, 11% seen once. Sequencing input: whole blood. The receptors here all came from an adult who was a healthcare worker with PCR-confirmed SARS-CoV-2 infection or an uninfected control (not recorded which). CDR3s include the opening cysteine and the closing phenylalanine or tryptophan. A D gene is named only where the DNA matches it firmly. Not every row has a clone size; where given, it reads once, few, many or a size class.

d_call j_call clone_size v_call cdr3_nt cdr3_aa
NA TRBJ1-1 NA TRBV20-1 TGCAGTGCTAGGAAGGGCCTATGGGACACTGAAGCTTTCTTT CSARKGLWDTEAFF
NA TRBJ2-5 many TRBV7-2 TGTGCCAGCAGCGAGTACGGGGAGACCCAGTACTTC CASSEYGETQYF
TRBD1 TRBJ1-1 NA TRBV10-2 TGCGCCAGCAGTGAGTCTGGGACAGGGGGCGAAGCTTTCTTT CASSESGTGGEAFF
TRBD2 TRBJ2-2 few TRBV7-3 TGTGCCAGCAGCCCCTCCAGCGGGGCAAACACCGGGGAGCTGTTTTTT CASSPSSGANTGELFF
NA TRBJ2-7 NA TRBV6-5 TGTGCCAGCAGTTACTCAGGGGGTAGGGACGAGCAGTACTTC CASSYSGGRDEQYF
TRBD2 TRBJ2-1 NA TRBV15 TGTGCCACCAGCCCCCTCCTTAGGACTAGCGGGGGGGCGGATGAGCAGTTCTTC CATSPLLRTSGGADEQFF
NA TRBJ2-7 few TRBV9 TGTGCCAGCAGCTGGGGGAGGGACAGCACCTACGAGCAGTACTTC CASSWGRDSTYEQYF
TRBD1 TRBJ1-5 many TRBV6-2/TRBV6-3 TGTGCCAGCAGTTATTGGGGACAGGGTTATCAGCCCCAGCATTTT CASSYWGQGYQPQHF
NA TRBJ2-7 few TRBV3-1 TGTGCCAGCAGCCAGAGCGGCGGAACCTACGAGCAGTACTTC CASSQSGGTYEQYF
NA TRBJ1-2 few TRBV5-1 TGCGCCAGCAGCTTGGAAGCGGAATATGGCTACACCTTC CASSLEAEYGYTF
NA TRBJ1-2 few TRBV19 TGTGCCAGTAGTGAGGGCGCGGGATATGCTGGCTACACCTTC CASSEGAGYAGYTF
NA TRBJ2-5 few TRBV29-1 TGCAGCGTTGACGGAGGGCGGGAGACCCAGTACTTC CSVDGGRETQYF
NA TRBJ2-1 few TRBV7-3 TGTGCCAGCAGCTCAAGAAGTCCGTACAATGAGCAGTTCTTC CASSSRSPYNEQFF
NA TRBJ1-1 few TRBV10-3 TGTGCCATCAGTGAGGCTACTGAAGCTTTCTTT CAISEATEAFF
NA TRBJ2-7 NA TRBV18 TGTGCCAGCTCACCAGCAGTGCCGCCCTCCGAGCAGTACTTC CASSPAVPPSEQYF
TRBD1 TRBJ2-2 many TRBV10-1 TGCGCCAGCAGAAGGGACAGCGGCACCGGGGAGCTGTTTTTT CASRRDSGTGELFF
NA TRBJ2-7 few TRBV7-2 TGTGCCAGCAGCTTATATAAAGGCTACGAGCAGTACTTC CASSLYKGYEQYF
TRBD1 TRBJ1-6 NA TRBV7-2 TGTGCCGGCAGCTTAGGGGACAGGAATAATTCACCCCTCCACTTT CAGSLGDRNNSPLHF
NA TRBJ2-1 few TRBV7-6 TGTGCCAGCAGCTTAATACCGGTCGATGAGCAGTTCTTC CASSLIPVDEQFF
NA TRBJ2-7 NA TRBV10-3 TGTGCCATCAGAAAAGCTGGCGGGGACGGCGAGCAGTACTTC CAIRKAGGDGEQYF
NA TRBJ1-5 NA TRBV30 TGTGCCTGGAGTGTACGCAGCGGTAGCAATCAGCCCCAGCATTTT CAWSVRSGSNQPQHF
NA TRBJ2-7 many TRBV20-1 TGCAGTGCTAGAGCTGGCAGGGTAGATTCCGAGCAGTACTTC CSARAGRVDSEQYF
NA TRBJ2-3 many TRBV5-6 TGTGCCAGCAGCTTACACAGAACAACCACAGATACGCAGTATTTT CASSLHRTTTDTQYF
NA TRBJ2-7 many TRBV12-3/TRBV12-4 TGTGCCAGCAATACCGACCCTCAAGGCGAGCAGTACTTC CASNTDPQGEQYF
NA TRBJ1-1 NA TRBV6-2/TRBV6-3 TGTGCCAGCAATCCCCTTATGGGGAACACTGAAGCTTTCTTT CASNPLMGNTEAFF
NA TRBJ2-2 many TRBV6-5 TGTGCCAGCAGTTACCGGCAGCTGAGAACCGGGGAGCTGTTTTTT CASSYRQLRTGELFF
TRBD2 TRBJ2-1 many TRBV6-2/TRBV6-3 TGTGCCAGCAGTTGGGCTAGCGGGAGCTCCTACAATGAGCAGTTCTTC CASSWASGSSYNEQFF
NA TRBJ2-7 many TRBV2 TGTGCCAGCACCCCCCGAGCAGACGAGCAGTACTTC CASTPRADEQYF
NA TRBJ1-3 NA TRBV7-2 TGTGCCAGCAGCCCCGCAACTGAGGGGGGAAACACCATATATTTT CASSPATEGGNTIYF
NA TRBJ2-1 NA TRBV7-8 TGTGCCAGCAGGTACAGGGAATCCTACAATGAGCAGTTCTTC CASRYRESYNEQFF
NA TRBJ2-5 many TRBV7-2 TGTGCCAGCAGCCCCCACCCCAGACGAGAGACCCAGTACTTC CASSPHPRRETQYF
NA TRBJ2-5 NA TRBV12-3/TRBV12-4 TGTGCCAGCAGTTCTCACCCCTCTCGGCCCGGGGAGACCCAGTACTTC CASSSHPSRPGETQYF
NA TRBJ2-5 few TRBV20-1 TGCAGTGCTAGAGAGGGTGGGCTGGAGACCCAGTACTTC CSAREGGLETQYF
NA TRBJ2-7 few TRBV6-2/TRBV6-3 TGTGCCAGCAGTTACAGTGGCCGGGGAATCCCATACGAGCAGTACTTC CASSYSGRGIPYEQYF
TRBD1 TRBJ1-5 many TRBV12-3/TRBV12-4 TGTGCCAGCAGTTCAGACAGGGGCGGTCAGCCCCAGCATTTT CASSSDRGGQPQHF
NA TRBJ1-2 NA TRBV4-3 TGCGCCAGCAGCCAGAACCGAGATGGCTACACCTTC CASSQNRDGYTF
TRBD1 TRBJ2-5 NA TRBV5-1 TGCGCCAGCAGCGTCTCCGGGACAGTGCAAGAGACCCAGTACTTC CASSVSGTVQETQYF
TRBD1 TRBJ2-5 many TRBV2 TGTGCCAGCAGTCGACAGGGACGGGAGACCCAGTACTTC CASSRQGRETQYF